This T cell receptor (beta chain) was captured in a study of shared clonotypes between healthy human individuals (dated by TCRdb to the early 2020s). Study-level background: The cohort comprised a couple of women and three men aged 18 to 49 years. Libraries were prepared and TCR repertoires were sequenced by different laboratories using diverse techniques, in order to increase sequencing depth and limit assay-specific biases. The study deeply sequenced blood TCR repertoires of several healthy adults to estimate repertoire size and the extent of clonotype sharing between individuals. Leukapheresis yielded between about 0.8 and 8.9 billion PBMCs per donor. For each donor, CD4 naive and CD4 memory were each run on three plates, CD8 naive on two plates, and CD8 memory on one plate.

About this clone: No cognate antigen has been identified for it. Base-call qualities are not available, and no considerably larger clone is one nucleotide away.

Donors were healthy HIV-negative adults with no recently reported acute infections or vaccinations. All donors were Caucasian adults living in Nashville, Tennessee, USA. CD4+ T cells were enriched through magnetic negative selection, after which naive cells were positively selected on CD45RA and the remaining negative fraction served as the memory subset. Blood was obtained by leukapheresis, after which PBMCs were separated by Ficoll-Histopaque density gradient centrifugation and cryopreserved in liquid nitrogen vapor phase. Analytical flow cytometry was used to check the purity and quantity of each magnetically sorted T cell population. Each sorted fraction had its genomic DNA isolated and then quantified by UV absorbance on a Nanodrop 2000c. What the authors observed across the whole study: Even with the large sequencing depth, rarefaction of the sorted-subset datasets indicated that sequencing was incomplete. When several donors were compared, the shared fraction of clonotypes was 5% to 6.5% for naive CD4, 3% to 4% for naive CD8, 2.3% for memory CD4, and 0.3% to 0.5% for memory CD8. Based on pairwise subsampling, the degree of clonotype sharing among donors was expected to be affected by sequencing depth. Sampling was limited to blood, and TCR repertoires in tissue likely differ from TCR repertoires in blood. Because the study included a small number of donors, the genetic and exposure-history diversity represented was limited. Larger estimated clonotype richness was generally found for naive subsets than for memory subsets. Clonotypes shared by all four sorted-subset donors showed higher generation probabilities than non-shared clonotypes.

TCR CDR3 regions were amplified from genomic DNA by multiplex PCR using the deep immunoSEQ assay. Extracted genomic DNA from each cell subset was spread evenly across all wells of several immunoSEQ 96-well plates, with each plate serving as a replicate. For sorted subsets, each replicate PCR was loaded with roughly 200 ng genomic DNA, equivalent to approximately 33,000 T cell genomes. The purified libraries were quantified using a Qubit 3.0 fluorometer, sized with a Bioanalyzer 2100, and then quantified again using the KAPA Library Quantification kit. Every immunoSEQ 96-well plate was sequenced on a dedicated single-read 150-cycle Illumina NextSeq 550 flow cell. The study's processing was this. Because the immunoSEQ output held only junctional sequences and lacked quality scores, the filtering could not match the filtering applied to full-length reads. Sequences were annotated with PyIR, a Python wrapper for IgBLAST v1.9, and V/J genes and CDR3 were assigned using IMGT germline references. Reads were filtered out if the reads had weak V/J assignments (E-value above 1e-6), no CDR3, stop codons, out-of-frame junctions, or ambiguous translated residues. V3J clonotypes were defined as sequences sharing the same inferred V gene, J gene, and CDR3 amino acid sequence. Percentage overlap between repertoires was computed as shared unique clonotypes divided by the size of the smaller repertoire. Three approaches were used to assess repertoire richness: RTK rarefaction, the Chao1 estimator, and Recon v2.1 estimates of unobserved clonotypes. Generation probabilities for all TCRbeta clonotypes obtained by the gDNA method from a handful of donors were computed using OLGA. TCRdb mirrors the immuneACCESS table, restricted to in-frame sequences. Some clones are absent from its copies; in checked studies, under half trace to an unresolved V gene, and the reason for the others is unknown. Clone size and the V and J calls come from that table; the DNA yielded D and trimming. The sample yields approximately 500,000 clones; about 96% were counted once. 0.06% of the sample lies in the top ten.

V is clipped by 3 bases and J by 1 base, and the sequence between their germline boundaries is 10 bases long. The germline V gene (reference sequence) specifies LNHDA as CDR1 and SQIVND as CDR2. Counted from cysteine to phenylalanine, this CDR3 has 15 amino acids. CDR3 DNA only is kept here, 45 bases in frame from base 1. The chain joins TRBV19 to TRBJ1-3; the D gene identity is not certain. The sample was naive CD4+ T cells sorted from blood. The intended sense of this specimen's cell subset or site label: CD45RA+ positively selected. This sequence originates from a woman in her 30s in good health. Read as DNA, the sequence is TGTGCCAGTAGTATCGAGCAGTCTTCTGGAAACACCATATATTTT. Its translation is CASSIEQSSGNTIYF.